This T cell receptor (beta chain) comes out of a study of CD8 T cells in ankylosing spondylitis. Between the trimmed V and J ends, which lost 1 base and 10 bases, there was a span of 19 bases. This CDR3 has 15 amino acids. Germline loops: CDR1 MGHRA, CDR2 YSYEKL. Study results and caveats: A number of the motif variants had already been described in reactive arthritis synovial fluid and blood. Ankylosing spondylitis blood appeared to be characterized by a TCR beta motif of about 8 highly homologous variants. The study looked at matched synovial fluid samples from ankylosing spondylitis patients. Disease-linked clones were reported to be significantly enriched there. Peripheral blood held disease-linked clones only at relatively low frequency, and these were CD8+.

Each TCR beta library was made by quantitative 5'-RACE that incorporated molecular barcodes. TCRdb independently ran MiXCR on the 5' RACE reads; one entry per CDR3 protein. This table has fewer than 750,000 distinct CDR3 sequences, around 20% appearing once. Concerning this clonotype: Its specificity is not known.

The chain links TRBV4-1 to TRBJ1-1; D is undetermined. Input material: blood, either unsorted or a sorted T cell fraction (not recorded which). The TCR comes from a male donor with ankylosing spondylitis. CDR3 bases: TGCGCCAGCAGCCAAGGTCCTTCGAGCTTGGCGGTAGCTTTCTTT. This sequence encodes CASSQGPSSLAVAFF.